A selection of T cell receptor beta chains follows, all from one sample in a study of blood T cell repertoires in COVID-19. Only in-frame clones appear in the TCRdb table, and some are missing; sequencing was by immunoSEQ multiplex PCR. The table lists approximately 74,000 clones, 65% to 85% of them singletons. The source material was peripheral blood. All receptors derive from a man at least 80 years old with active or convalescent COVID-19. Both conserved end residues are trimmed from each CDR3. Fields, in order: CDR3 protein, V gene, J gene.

cdr3_aa: ASSLATGANTGELF; v_call: TRBV5-6; j_call: TRBJ2-2
cdr3_aa: ASSLVLSAGTEAF; v_call: TRBV11-3; j_call: TRBJ1-1
cdr3_aa: ASSPRTGTNEKLF; v_call: TRBV7-2; j_call: TRBJ1-4
cdr3_aa: ASSGTGNNQPQH; v_call: TRBV9; j_call: TRBJ1-5
cdr3_aa: ASSLSGTYTDTQY; v_call: TRBV27; j_call: TRBJ2-3
cdr3_aa: AISDSGGANEKLF; v_call: TRBV10-3; j_call: TRBJ1-4
cdr3_aa: ASSVSVSGANVLT; v_call: TRBV2; j_call: TRBJ2-6
cdr3_aa: ASSLGGLGNQPQH; v_call: TRBV5-5; j_call: TRBJ1-5
cdr3_aa: ASSFQARYDRNHEQY; v_call: TRBV5-5; j_call: TRBJ2-7
cdr3_aa: SHRGGAGPREQF; v_call: TRBV29-1; j_call: TRBJ2-1
cdr3_aa: ASRPGLATDTQY; v_call: TRBV28; j_call: TRBJ2-3
cdr3_aa: ASSWTGGSYEQY; v_call: TRBV25-1; j_call: TRBJ2-7
cdr3_aa: TSGLVSNQPQH; v_call: TRBV12-5; j_call: TRBJ1-5
cdr3_aa: ASSLVGGGDEKLF; v_call: TRBV7-9; j_call: TRBJ1-4
cdr3_aa: ASSRLGREQY; v_call: TRBV6-6; j_call: TRBJ2-7
cdr3_aa: ASSARWGLAGKETQY; v_call: TRBV7-9; j_call: TRBJ2-5
cdr3_aa: ASSHGSTYNEQF; v_call: TRBV28; j_call: TRBJ2-1
cdr3_aa: ASSIAGQGYNSPLH; v_call: TRBV19; j_call: TRBJ1-6
cdr3_aa: AWQSGNTIY; v_call: TRBV30; j_call: TRBJ1-3
cdr3_aa: SVPGQGASDTQY; v_call: TRBV29-1; j_call: TRBJ2-3
cdr3_aa: ASSLVPRVLNYGYT; v_call: TRBV7-9; j_call: TRBJ1-2
cdr3_aa: ASSPAGSVIQETQY; v_call: TRBV6-2/TRBV6-3; j_call: TRBJ2-5
cdr3_aa: ASSMGLIPGNTIY; v_call: TRBV19; j_call: TRBJ1-3
cdr3_aa: ASSQGLFQTQY; v_call: TRBV14; j_call: TRBJ2-5
cdr3_aa: ASRHARTGGSEQY; v_call: TRBV27; j_call: TRBJ2-7
cdr3_aa: ASSRTGYNEKLF; v_call: TRBV2; j_call: TRBJ1-4
cdr3_aa: ASRHPGQVDTQY; v_call: TRBV19; j_call: TRBJ2-3
cdr3_aa: AWSVTGGGYEQY; v_call: TRBV30; j_call: TRBJ2-7
cdr3_aa: ASSTGLAGSSYNEQF; v_call: TRBV7-8; j_call: TRBJ2-1
cdr3_aa: AWTAEGYVAF; v_call: TRBV30; j_call: TRBJ1-1
cdr3_aa: ASGFGLVSSYNEQF; v_call: TRBV12-5; j_call: TRBJ2-1
cdr3_aa: ASRRSGLAVWEQF; v_call: TRBV2; j_call: TRBJ2-1
cdr3_aa: ASSLVSGRGLSGANVLT; v_call: TRBV5-5; j_call: TRBJ2-6
cdr3_aa: ASTRQGYTEAF; v_call: TRBV21-1; j_call: TRBJ1-1
cdr3_aa: AWSLTSGLLYEQY; v_call: TRBV30; j_call: TRBJ2-7
cdr3_aa: ASSQVIWREQF; v_call: TRBV4-3; j_call: TRBJ2-1
cdr3_aa: ATTPRGQGHSNQPQH; v_call: TRBV28; j_call: TRBJ1-5
cdr3_aa: ASSPQGTDTQY; v_call: TRBV9; j_call: TRBJ2-3
cdr3_aa: SVVWQSTDTQY; v_call: TRBV29-1; j_call: TRBJ2-3
cdr3_aa: ASSYSRGLVVTEAF; v_call: TRBV6-2/TRBV6-3; j_call: TRBJ1-1
cdr3_aa: ASSSKTGVQETQY; v_call: TRBV5-4; j_call: TRBJ2-5
cdr3_aa: ASSFSAGGTDTQY; v_call: TRBV7-9; j_call: TRBJ2-3
cdr3_aa: ASSPGTGFYEQY; v_call: TRBV28; j_call: TRBJ2-7